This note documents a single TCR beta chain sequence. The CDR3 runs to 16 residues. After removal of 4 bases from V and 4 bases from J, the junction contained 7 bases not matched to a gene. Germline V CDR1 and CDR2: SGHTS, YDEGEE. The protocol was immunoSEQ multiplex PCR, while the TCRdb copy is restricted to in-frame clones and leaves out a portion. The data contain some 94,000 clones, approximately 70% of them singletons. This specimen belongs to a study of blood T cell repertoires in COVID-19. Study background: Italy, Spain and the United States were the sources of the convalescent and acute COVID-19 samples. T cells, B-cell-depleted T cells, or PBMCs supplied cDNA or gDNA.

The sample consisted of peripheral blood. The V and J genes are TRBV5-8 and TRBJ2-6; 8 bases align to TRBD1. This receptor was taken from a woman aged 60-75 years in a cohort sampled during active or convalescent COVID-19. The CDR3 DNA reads TGTGCCAGCAGCCCGGCGGACAGGGCCGGGGCCAACGTCCTGACTTTC. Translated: CASSPADRAGANVLTF.